This TCR beta chain is from a study of identical twins (dated by TCRdb to about 2016). Some background on the complete study: The study deep-sequenced TCR alpha and beta repertoires from monozygotic twins, unrelated adults of various ages and cord blood to test whether fetal clonotypes persist. Replicate twin experiments were performed at different times using different library preparation protocols to rule out contamination.

Broad study findings and their caveats: A weaker excess of twin sharing was found in beta out-of-frame sequences because the signal-to-noise ratio was lowered by fewer shared sequences. Abundant cord blood beta clonotypes had fewer insertions, young adult naive repertoires showed a similar but weaker trend, and memory repertoires showed no such trend. Zero-insertion analyses could be partly confounded by invariant T cells such as MAIT and iNKT, although diverse VJ usage argued against such confounding for most clonotypes. Because the same donors could not be followed over many years, the conclusions relied on cross-sectional statistical analysis. Out-of-frame TCR alpha sequences shared between twins showed an excess of low generation-probability sequences compared with coincidental sharing between unrelated individuals. Out-of-frame TCR alpha sharing in monozygotic twins was systematically underestimated by recombination models, whereas sharing between unrelated individuals was in agreement with the recombination models.

Every donor was a healthy Caucasian. Three pairs of female monozygotic twins, all aged roughly 18 to 29 years, were included in the twin cohort. Peripheral blood mononuclear cells were used as the source from which RNA for TCR libraries was isolated. V and J lose 3 bases and 2 bases, and a span of 12 bases separates them. Per the germline V gene (reference sequence), SEHNR is the CDR1 and FQNEAQ is the CDR2. Inclusive of the bounding cysteine and phenylalanine, the CDR3 is 15 residues long. The kept DNA is CDR3 alone, 45 bases in frame from the first base. Library method: 5' RACE. These reads were obtained on an Illumina HiSeq 2000. Template switching added a universal primer binding site, and the final cDNA carried a unique molecular identifier that allowed TCR cDNA molecules to be counted accurately. Specific primers in the conserved constant-segment region were used to synthesize first-strand cDNA for the TCR alpha and beta chains. To control for contamination, every cDNA library was double barcoded, receiving both a SMART-Mk sample barcode and Illumina barcodes. TruSeq adapter sequences, together with Illumina sample barcodes, were added in two successive PCR steps. The TCR alpha and beta cDNA libraries were sequenced on the Illumina HiSeq platform using custom primers. The published analysis was carried out like this. MiGEC processed the raw reads to extract unique molecular identifiers, while MiXCR was used to determine the CDR3 positions. Recombination models were inferred per individual with the repgenHMM and IGoR tools using an EM algorithm. Shared clonotypes were analyzed with the tcR package in R, and sharing was normalized by the product of cloneset sizes. Out-of-frame nonproductive sequences were analyzed to study raw recombination free of thymic and clonal selection effects. The raw public data were reprocessed by TCRdb itself: fastp quality trimming at Q25, MiXCR clonotype calling, in-frame beta chains only. Here each entry gathers all rows of one CDR3 protein and keeps the most common genes and DNA. The V and J calls were not made by the authors but by TCRdb's processing. The sample includes some 500,000 distinct CDR3 sequences, with nearly 10% observed a single time. Around 3.1% of the sample rests with the top ten.

This clonotype was counted between two and nine times. Its antigen target is currently unknown. The record has no base qualities; no much larger clone is one base away. The sample was also linked to a second study, of yellow fever vaccine responses in identical twins. The second publication reports: The authors reported that the T cell response to vaccination in identical twins appeared partly convergent and partly personalized. Focusing on identical twins, the study followed the T cell clones that responded to the vaccine, and did so with precision.

The origin of this receptor is a woman between 18 and 29 years old in good health. Specimen: PBMCs. The chain is encoded by TRBV7-9 joined to TRBJ2-3; a tentative D match to TRBD2 spans 6 bases. For the CDR3, the sequence is CASSFRLGDTDTQYF. DNA sequence: TGTGCCAGCAGCTTCAGACTAGGTGACACAGATACGCAGTATTTT.